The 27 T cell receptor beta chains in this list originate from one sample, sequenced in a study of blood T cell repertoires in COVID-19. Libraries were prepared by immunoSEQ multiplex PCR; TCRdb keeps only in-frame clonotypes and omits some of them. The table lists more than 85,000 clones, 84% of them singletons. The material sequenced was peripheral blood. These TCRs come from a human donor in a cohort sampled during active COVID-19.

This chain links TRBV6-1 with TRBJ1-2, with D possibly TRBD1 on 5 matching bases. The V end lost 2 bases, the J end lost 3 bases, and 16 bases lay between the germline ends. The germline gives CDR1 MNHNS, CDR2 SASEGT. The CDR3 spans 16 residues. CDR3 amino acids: CASSERQIRVDYGYTF. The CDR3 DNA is TGTGCCAGCAGTGAACGACAGATCCGGGTTGACTATGGCTACACCTTC.

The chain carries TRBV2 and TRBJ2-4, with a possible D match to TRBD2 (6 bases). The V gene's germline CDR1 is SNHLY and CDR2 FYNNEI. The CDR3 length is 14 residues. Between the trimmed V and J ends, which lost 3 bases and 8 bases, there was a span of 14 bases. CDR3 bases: TGTGCCAGCAGTGACGGGGGAAGTTTGGACATTCAGTACTTC. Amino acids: CASSDGGSLDIQYF. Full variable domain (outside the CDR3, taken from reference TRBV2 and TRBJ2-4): EPEVTQTPSHQVTQMGQEVILRCVPISNHLYFYWYRQILGQKVEFLVSFYNNEISEKSEIFDDQFSVERPDGSNFTLKIRSTKLEDSAMYFCASSDGGSLDIQYFGAGTRLSVL.

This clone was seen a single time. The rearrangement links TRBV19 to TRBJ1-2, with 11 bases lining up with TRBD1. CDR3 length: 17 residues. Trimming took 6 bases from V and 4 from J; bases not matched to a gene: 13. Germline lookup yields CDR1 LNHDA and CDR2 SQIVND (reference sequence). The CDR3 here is CASRPGTGGYGRYGYTF. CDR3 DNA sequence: TGTGCCAGTAGACCCGGGACAGGGGGGTACGGTCGCTATGGCTACACCTTC. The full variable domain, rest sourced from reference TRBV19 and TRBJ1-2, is DGGITQSPKYLFRKEGQNVTLSCEQNLNHDAMYWYRQDPGQGLRLIYYSQIVNDFQKGDIAEGYSVSREKKESFPLTVTSAQKNPTAFYLCASRPGTGGYGRYGYTFGSGTRLTVV.

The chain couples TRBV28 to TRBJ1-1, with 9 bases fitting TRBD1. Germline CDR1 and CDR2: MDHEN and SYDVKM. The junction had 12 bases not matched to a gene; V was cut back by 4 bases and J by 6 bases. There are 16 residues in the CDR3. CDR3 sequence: CASSSHRDRVRSEAFF. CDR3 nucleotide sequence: TGTGCCAGCAGTTCCCACAGGGACAGGGTAAGGTCTGAAGCTTTCTTT.

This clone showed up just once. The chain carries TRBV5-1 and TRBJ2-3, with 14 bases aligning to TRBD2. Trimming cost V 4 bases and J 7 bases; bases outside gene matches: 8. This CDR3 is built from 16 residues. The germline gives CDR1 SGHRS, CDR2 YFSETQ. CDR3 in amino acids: CASSPMGTSGGNTQYF. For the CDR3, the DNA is TGCGCCAGCAGCCCTATGGGGACTAGCGGGGGAAATACGCAGTATTTT.

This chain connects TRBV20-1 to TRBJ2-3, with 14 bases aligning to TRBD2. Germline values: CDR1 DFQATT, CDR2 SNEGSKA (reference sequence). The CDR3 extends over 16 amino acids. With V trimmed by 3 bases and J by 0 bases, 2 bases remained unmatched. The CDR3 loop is CSASGTSGGSTDTQYF. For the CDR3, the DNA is TGCAGTGCTAGTGGGACTAGCGGGGGCAGCACAGATACGCAGTATTTT.

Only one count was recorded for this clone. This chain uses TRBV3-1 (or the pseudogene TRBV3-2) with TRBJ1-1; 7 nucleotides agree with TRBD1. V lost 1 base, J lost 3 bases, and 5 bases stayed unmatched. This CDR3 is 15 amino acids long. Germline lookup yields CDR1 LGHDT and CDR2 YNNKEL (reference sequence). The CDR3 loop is CASSQAGQAHTEAFF. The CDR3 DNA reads TGTGCCAGCAGCCAAGCCGGACAGGCGCACACTGAAGCTTTCTTT.

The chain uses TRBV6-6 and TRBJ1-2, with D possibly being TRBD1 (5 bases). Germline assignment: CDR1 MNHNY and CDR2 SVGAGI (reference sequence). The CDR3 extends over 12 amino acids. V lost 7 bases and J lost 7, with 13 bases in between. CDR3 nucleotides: TGTGCCAGCACCGTCGGGGGGGGTGGCTACACCTTC. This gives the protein CASTVGGGGYTF.

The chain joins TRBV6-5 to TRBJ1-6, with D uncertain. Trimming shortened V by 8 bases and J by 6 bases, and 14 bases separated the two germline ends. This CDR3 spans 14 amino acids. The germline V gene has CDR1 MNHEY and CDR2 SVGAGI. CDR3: CASRPGLGNSPLHF. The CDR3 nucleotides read TGTGCCAGCCGACCGGGGTTGGGTAATTCACCCCTCCACTTT.

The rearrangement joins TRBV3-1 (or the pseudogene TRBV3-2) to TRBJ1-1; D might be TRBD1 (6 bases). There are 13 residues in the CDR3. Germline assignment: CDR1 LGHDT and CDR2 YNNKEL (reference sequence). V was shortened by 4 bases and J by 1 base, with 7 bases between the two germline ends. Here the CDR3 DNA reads TGTGCCAGCAGCCCGGGACAGAACACTGAAGCTTTCTTT. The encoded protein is CASSPGQNTEAFF.

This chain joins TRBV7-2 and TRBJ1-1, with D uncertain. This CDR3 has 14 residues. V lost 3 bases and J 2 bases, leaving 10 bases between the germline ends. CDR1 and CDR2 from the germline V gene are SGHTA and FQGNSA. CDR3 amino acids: CASSFGILNTEAFF. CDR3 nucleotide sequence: TGTGCCAGCAGCTTCGGCATACTAAACACTGAAGCTTTCTTT.

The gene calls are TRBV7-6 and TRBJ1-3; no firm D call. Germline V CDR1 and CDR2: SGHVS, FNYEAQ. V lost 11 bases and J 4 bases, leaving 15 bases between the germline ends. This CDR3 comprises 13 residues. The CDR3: CASTTSPGNTIYF. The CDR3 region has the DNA TGTGCCTCGACGACAAGCCCGGGAAACACCATATATTTT.

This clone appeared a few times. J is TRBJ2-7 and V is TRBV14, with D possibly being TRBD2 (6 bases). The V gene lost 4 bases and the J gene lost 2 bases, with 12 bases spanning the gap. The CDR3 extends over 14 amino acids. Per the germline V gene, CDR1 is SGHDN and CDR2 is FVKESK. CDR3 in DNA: TGTGCCAGCAGCCGGCATTCGGGGGCCTACGAGCAGTACTTC. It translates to CASSRHSGAYEQYF.

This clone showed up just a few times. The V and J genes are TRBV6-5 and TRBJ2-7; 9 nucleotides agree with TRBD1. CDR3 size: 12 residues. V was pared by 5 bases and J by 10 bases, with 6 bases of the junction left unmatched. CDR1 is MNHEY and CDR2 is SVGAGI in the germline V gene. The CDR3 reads CASSSGQGNQYF. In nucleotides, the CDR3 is TGTGCCAGCAGTAGCGGACAGGGGAATCAGTACTTC.

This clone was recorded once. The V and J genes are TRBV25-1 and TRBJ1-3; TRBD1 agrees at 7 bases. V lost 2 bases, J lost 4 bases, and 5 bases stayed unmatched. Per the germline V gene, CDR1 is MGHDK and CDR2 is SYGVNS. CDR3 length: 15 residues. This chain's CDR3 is CASSEDQGGGNTIYF. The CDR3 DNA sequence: TGTGCCAGCAGTGAAGACCAGGGGGGCGGAAACACCATATATTTT.

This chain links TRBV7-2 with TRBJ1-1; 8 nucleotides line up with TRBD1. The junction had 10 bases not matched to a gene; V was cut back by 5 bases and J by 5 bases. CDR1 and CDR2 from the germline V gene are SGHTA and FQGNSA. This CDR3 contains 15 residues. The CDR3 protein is CASSIQTGDGTEAFF. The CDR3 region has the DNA TGTGCCAGCAGCATTCAGACAGGGGATGGTACTGAAGCTTTCTTT. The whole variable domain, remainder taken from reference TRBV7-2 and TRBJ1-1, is GAGVSQSPSNKVTEKGKDVELRCDPISGHTALYWYRQSLGQGLEFLIYFQGNSAPDKSGLPSDRFSAERTGGSVSTLTIQRTQQEDSAVYLCASSIQTGDGTEAFFGQGTRLTVV.

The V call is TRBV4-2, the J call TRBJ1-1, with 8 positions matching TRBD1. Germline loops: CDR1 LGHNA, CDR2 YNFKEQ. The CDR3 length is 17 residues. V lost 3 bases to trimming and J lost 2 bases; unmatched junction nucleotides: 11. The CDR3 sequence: CASSQGTTGAYNTEAFF. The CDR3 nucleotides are TGTGCCAGCAGCCAGGGGACGACAGGGGCCTACAACACTGAAGCTTTCTTT.

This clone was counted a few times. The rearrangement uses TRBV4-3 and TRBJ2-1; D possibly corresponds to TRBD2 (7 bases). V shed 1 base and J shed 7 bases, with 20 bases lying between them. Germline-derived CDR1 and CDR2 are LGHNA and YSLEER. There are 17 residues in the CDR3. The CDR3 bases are TGCGCCAGCAGCCAAGTATACGCGGGGGCCGAGGGGAATGAGCAGTTCTTC. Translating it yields CASSQVYAGAEGNEQFF.

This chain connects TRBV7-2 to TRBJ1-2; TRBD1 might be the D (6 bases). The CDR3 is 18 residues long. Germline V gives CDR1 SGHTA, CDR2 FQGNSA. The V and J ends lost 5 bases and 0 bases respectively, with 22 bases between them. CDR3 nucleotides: TGTGCCAGCAGCCGCGACGGTACAGGGTCCCTTACTAACTATGGCTACACCTTC. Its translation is CASSRDGTGSLTNYGYTF.

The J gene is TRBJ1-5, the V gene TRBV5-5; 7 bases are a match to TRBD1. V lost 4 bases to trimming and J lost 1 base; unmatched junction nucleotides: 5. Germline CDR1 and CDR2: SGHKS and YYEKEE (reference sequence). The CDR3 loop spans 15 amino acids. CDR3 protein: CASSRTGASNQPQHF. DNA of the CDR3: TGTGCCAGCAGCCGGACAGGAGCGAGCAATCAGCCCCAGCATTTT. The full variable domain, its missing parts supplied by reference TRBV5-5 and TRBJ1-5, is DAGVTQSPTHLIKTRGQQVTLRCSPISGHKSVSWYQQVLGQGPQFIFQYYEKEERGRGNFPDRFSARQFPNYSSELNVNALLLGDSALYLCASSRTGASNQPQHFGDGTRLSIL.

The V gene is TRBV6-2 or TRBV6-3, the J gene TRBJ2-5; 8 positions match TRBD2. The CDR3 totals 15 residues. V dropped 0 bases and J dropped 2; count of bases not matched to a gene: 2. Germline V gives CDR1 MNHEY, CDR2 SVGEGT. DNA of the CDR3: TGTGCCAGCAGTTACTCGCGGGGGGTACAAGAGACCCAGTACTTC. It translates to CASSYSRGVQETQYF.

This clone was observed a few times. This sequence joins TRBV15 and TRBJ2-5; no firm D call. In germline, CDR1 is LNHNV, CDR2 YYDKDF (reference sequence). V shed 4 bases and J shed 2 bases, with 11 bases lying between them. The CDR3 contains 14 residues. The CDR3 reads CATSTFGLQETQYF. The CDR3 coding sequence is TGTGCCACCAGCACATTCGGGTTACAAGAGACCCAGTACTTC.

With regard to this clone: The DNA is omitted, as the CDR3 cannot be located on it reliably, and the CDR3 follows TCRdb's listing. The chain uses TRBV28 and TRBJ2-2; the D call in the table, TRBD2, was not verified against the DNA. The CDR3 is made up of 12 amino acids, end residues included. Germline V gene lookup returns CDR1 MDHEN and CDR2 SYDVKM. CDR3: CASSLRAGELFF.

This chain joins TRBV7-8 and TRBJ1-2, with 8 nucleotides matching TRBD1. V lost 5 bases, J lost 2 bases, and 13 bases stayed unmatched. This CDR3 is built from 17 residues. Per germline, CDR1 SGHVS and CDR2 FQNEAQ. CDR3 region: CASSHRRTGSPNYGYTF. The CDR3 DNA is TGTGCCAGCAGCCACAGGAGGACAGGGAGTCCCAACTATGGCTACACCTTC.

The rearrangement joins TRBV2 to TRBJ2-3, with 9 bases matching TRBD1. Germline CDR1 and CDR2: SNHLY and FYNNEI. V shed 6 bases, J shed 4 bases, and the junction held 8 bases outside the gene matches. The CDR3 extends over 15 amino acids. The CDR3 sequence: CASRGQGVIPDTQYF. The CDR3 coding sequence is TGTGCCAGCAGGGGACAGGGTGTGATTCCAGATACGCAGTATTTT.

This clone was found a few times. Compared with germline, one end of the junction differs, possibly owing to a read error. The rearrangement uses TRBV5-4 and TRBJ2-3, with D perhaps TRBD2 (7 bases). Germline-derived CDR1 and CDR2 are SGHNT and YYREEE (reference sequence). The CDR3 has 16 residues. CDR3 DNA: TGTGCCAGCAGCTCTGACCCCGGCGGGGGCACGGATACGCAGTATTTT. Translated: CASSSDPGGGTDTQYF.

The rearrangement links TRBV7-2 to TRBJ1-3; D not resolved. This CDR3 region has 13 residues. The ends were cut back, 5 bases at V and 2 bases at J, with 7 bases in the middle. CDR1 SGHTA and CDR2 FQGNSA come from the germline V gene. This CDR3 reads CASSPRTGNTIYF. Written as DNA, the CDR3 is TGTGCCAGCAGCCCGCGGACTGGAAACACCATATATTTT.